Sequencing of this T cell receptor (beta chain) was carried out in a study of cytomegalovirus exposure and HLA in healthy donors. General observations from the study: A missense DCLRE1C variant was associated with V- and J-gene trimming of TCR beta chains in a later analysis, and an independent cohort replicated the association. Cytomegalovirus association was assigned to more than 150 TCR beta chains.

Germline V gene data show CDR1 as MNHEY and CDR2 as SMNVEV (reference sequence). V lost 5 bases and J lost 1; bases outside the gene matches: 4. This CDR3 spans 14 amino acids. 60 Vbeta and 13 Jbeta primers were used in PCR. Repertoires were generated with immunoSEQ multiplex PCR, while TCRdb's copy carries only in-frame clones and drops some. The sample carries 100,000 to 150,000 clones, roughly four fifths recorded once. As regards this clone: The target antigen is unknown.

This chain joins TRBV27 and TRBJ1-1, with 7 bases matching TRBD1. Material: PBMCs. This receptor was taken from a male donor in good health and CMV-seropositive. The CDR3 is CASSPRQGNTEAFF. In DNA, the CDR3 is TGTGCCAGCAGTCCCAGACAGGGGAACACTGAAGCTTTCTTT.